The 27 T cell receptor beta chains reported below all come from one sample, sequenced in a study of beta chain features in type 1 diabetes. The isolated RNA, all of it, was reverse transcribed, so expressed TCRB transcripts were what got sequenced. Only in-frame clones appear in the TCRdb table, and some are missing; sequencing was by immunoSEQ multiplex PCR. The table shows 300,000 to 350,000 clones, with 20% occurring only once. The sequenced sample was naive CD4+ T cells from blood. The receptors come from a woman in her late teens or twenties in good health.

Of note for this clone: This CDR3 is also generated by other DNA sequences in the sample. The chain recombines TRBV29-1 with TRBJ1-2; TRBD1 aligns across 10 bases. Germline V lookup: CDR1 SQVTM, CDR2 ANQGSEA. J was trimmed by 4 bases and V by 6 bases; bases with no gene match: 2. The CDR3 length is 12 residues. This CDR3 reads CSVGDRGYGYTF. CDR3 bases: TGCAGCGTGGGGGACAGGGGCTATGGCTACACCTTC.

V gene TRBV5-1 combines with J gene TRBJ2-5; no reliable D call. Trimming cost V 4 bases and J 7 bases, with 11 bases left between them. The CDR3 is made up of 12 amino acids. Germline loops: CDR1 SGHRS, CDR2 YFSETQ. CDR3 DNA: TGCGCCAGCAGCCCCCCGCCGGGGACCCAGTACTTC. Translated: CASSPPPGTQYF.

In its sample, this clone was seen a few times. This chain joins TRBV30 and TRBJ2-4; no firm D call. The CDR3 loop spans 12 amino acids. V gave up 0 bases and J gave up 13 bases, with 13 bases separating them. Germline V lookup: CDR1 GTSNPN, CDR2 SVGIG (reference sequence). Here the CDR3 reads CAWSVQWAEQYF. CDR3 bases: TGTGCCTGGAGTGTACAGTGGGCAGAACAGTACTTC.

Note on this clone: No conserved phenylalanine or tryptophan ends this CDR3, so it is likely a read error. Because the CDR3's place on the DNA is in doubt, the DNA is left out and the CDR3 is given as listed by TCRdb. The V and J genes are TRBV18 and TRBJ1-1; TRBD1 reflects the table's D call only, with no check against the DNA. The CDR3 is 10 residues long, ends included. Germline assignment: CDR1 KGHSH and CDR2 LQKENI. This CDR3 is CASSPPGHFY.

The chain has TRBV5-6 and TRBJ2-1, with TRBD2 matching over 10 bases. The CDR3 extends over 16 amino acids. V was pared by 2 bases and J by 8 bases, with 10 bases of the junction left unmatched. Germline V gene lookup returns CDR1 SGHDT and CDR2 YYEEEE. CDR3 sequence: CASSFFSGRAVYEQFF. The CDR3, as DNA: TGTGCCAGCAGCTTCTTCAGCGGGAGGGCCGTATATGAGCAGTTCTTC.

V usage is TRBV7-2 and J usage is TRBJ2-6; 7 bases are shared with TRBD2. With 3 bases clipped from V and 1 base from J, the junction kept 6 bases outside the gene matches. Germline V gives CDR1 SGHTA, CDR2 FQGNSA. There are 17 residues in the CDR3. The CDR3 nucleotides read TGTGCCAGCAGCTTCGGTAGCGGGCGGTCTGGGGCCAACGTCCTGACTTTC. Its protein product is CASSFGSGRSGANVLTF. The full variable domain, with the rest looked up from reference TRBV7-2 and TRBJ2-6, is GAGVSQSPSNKVTEKGKDVELRCDPISGHTALYWYRQSLGQGLEFLIYFQGNSAPDKSGLPSDRFSAERTGGSVSTLTIQRTQQEDSAVYLCASSFGSGRSGANVLTFGAGSRLTVL.

The J gene is TRBJ1-1, the V gene TRBV15, with TRBD1 matching 7 bases. CDR1 is LNHNV and CDR2 is YYDKDF in the germline V gene (reference sequence). The V gene end was trimmed by 5 bases and the J gene end by 3 bases; junction bases not matched to a gene: 9. The CDR3 contains 15 residues. In DNA form, the CDR3 reads TGTGCCACCAGCTCTCAGAGGGGGCTAGACACTGAAGCTTTCTTT. Encoded protein: CATSSQRGLDTEAFF.

The J gene is TRBJ2-1, the V gene TRBV19, with 13 nucleotides matching TRBD2. The CDR3 totals 16 residues. J was trimmed by 3 bases and V by 5 bases; bases with no gene match: 4. Germline CDR1 and CDR2: LNHDA and SQIVND (reference sequence). As DNA, the CDR3 is TGTGCCAGTAGTCCTAGACTAGCGGGGGGCTACAATGAGCAGTTCTTC. Residues: CASSPRLAGGYNEQFF.

The rearrangement links TRBV7-9 to TRBJ2-1, with no clear D. Trimming stripped 2 bases from V and 7 bases from J, with 9 bases between. In germline, CDR1 is SEHNR, CDR2 FQNEAQ (reference sequence). This CDR3 spans 13 amino acids. CDR3 amino acids: CASSLLRENEQFF. DNA of the CDR3: TGTGCCAGCAGCTTACTACGAGAGAATGAGCAGTTCTTC.

This clone appeared a few times. This rearrangement joins TRBV9 to TRBJ1-1, with a possible D match to TRBD1 (5 bases). CDR3 size: 15 residues. Trimming cost V 6 bases and J 3 bases, with 18 bases left between them. The germline gives CDR1 SGDLS, CDR2 YYNGEE. For the CDR3, the DNA is TGTGCCAGCAAAAGGGACGGGGGTATGGACACTGAAGCTTTCTTT. Translated, it gives CASKRDGGMDTEAFF.

This clone was seen a few times. The chain couples TRBV5-1 to TRBJ2-5; D might be TRBD2 (5 bases). Trimming took off 4 bases at V and 3 bases at J, with 10 bases between the two ends. Germline loops: CDR1 SGHRS, CDR2 YFSETQ. This CDR3 has 13 amino acids. The CDR3 nucleotides read TGCGCCAGCAGCAAGAGGGTGGAAGAGACCCAGTACTTC. Translation gives CASSKRVEETQYF.

The chain is built from TRBV7-2 and TRBJ1-1, with 7 positions matching TRBD1. CDR3 size: 13 residues. Losses at the gene ends were 5 bases for V and 8 bases for J; bases not matched to a gene: 8. Per the germline V gene, CDR1 is SGHTA and CDR2 is FQGNSA. Here the CDR3 reads CASSTRRGAEAFF. CDR3 nucleotide sequence: TGTGCCAGCAGCACCCGCAGGGGGGCGGAAGCTTTCTTT. Variable domain in full (rest from reference TRBV7-2 and TRBJ1-1): GAGVSQSPSNKVTEKGKDVELRCDPISGHTALYWYRQSLGQGLEFLIYFQGNSAPDKSGLPSDRFSAERTGGSVSTLTIQRTQQEDSAVYLCASSTRRGAEAFFGQGTRLTVV.

The CDR3 loop reads CAWSQYTGTSGAKTQYF. The CDR3 DNA reads as TGTGCCTGGTCTCAGTACACCGGGACTAGCGGGGCGAAGACCCAGTACTTC. The rearrangement joins TRBV30 to TRBJ2-5; TRBD2 matches 13 bases. The CDR3 sequence is 17 residues long. With V trimmed by 5 bases and J by 6 bases, 15 bases remained unmatched. Germline V gene lookup returns CDR1 GTSNPN and CDR2 SVGIG (reference sequence). Supplemented by reference TRBV30 and TRBJ2-5, the full variable domain reads SQTIHQWPATLVQPVGSPLSLECTVEGTSNPNLYWYRQAAGRGLQLLFYSVGIGQISSEVPQNLSASRPQDRQFILSSKKLLLSDSGFYLCAWSQYTGTSGAKTQYFGPGTRLLVL.

V usage is TRBV29-1 and J usage is TRBJ2-5; 12 positions match TRBD2. V gave up 4 bases and J gave up 5 bases; unmatched junction bases: 11. This CDR3 spans 16 amino acids. Germline assignment: CDR1 SQVTM and CDR2 ANQGSEA. The CDR3 protein is CSVGNVLAGGLETQYF. In DNA, the CDR3 is TGCAGCGTTGGCAACGTACTAGCGGGGGGCCTGGAGACCCAGTACTTC.

The V and J genes are TRBV29-1 and TRBJ1-2, with 7 bases lining up with TRBD1. From germline, CDR1 is SQVTM and CDR2 ANQGSEA. The CDR3 extends over 13 amino acids. V dropped 4 bases and J dropped 3; count of bases not matched to a gene: 5. CDR3 bases: TGCAGCGTTGGATCAGGGGGTGACTATGGCTACACCTTC. This sequence encodes CSVGSGGDYGYTF. Filled out from reference TRBV29-1 and TRBJ1-2, the complete variable domain reads SAVISQKPSRDICQRGTSLTIQCQVDSQVTMMFWYRQQPGQSLTLIATANQGSEATYESGFVIDKFPISRPNLTFSTLTVSNMSPEDSSIYLCSVGSGGDYGYTFGSGTRLTVV.

This clone was observed a few times. J is TRBJ2-1 and V is TRBV5-5, with D perhaps TRBD1 (6 bases). Germline V gene lookup returns CDR1 SGHKS and CDR2 YYEKEE (reference sequence). The CDR3 covers 13 residues. V gave up 3 bases and J gave up 4 bases, with 8 bases separating them. The CDR3 sequence is CASSSGQYNEQFF. In DNA form, the CDR3 reads TGTGCCAGCAGCTCCGGACAGTACAATGAGCAGTTCTTC.

This clone was seen a handful of times. The chain carries TRBV29-1 and TRBJ1-2; unclear D gene. The CDR3 runs 13 residues. The V end was cut by 3 bases, the J end by 0 bases, with 8 bases between. Germline V gene data show CDR1 as SQVTM and CDR2 as ANQGSEA. CDR3 nucleotide sequence: TGCAGCGTTGATCCGGGTGCTAACTATGGCTACACCTTC. It is translated as CSVDPGANYGYTF.

This clone was observed a handful of times. The chain links TRBV6-1 to TRBJ1-1; D unclear. V was clipped by 8 bases and J by 1 base, with 8 bases between them. Germline V gene sequence: CDR1 MNHNS, CDR2 SASEGT. The CDR3 spans 12 residues. This CDR3 is CASRKQNTEAFF. The CDR3 coding sequence is TGTGCCAGCCGCAAGCAGAACACTGAAGCTTTCTTT.

The chain combines TRBV7-2 with TRBJ1-1; maybe TRBD1 (6 bases). Germline V gene lookup returns CDR1 SGHTA and CDR2 FQGNSA. The V and J ends lost 0 bases and 4 bases respectively, with 12 bases between them. The CDR3 extends over 15 amino acids. The DNA of the CDR3 is TGTGCCAGCAGCTTAGCGTATAGGGGGACCACTGAAGCTTTCTTT. Residues: CASSLAYRGTTEAFF.

The chain uses TRBV29-1 and TRBJ2-7, with 9 bases that match TRBD1. The CDR3 spans 14 residues. Germline V gene sequence: CDR1 SQVTM, CDR2 ANQGSEA. V dropped 6 bases and J dropped 1; count of bases not matched to a gene: 7. The chain's CDR3 is CSVGRDRESYEQYF. CDR3 sequence (DNA): TGCAGCGTAGGCCGGGACAGGGAATCCTACGAGCAGTACTTC.

The chain links TRBV30 to TRBJ1-5; 7 bases map to TRBD1. From germline, CDR1 is GTSNPN and CDR2 SVGIG (reference sequence). The ends lost 2 bases at V and 1 base at J; junction bases unmatched: 8. This CDR3 has 16 amino acids. CDR3 DNA sequence: TGTGCCTGGAGTTCTCCCGGGACAGTGAGCAATCAGCCCCAGCATTTT. It codes for CAWSSPGTVSNQPQHF.

V and J are TRBV7-8 and TRBJ2-7; maybe TRBD1 (7 bases). The germline V gene has CDR1 SGHVS and CDR2 FQNEAQ. There are 17 residues in the CDR3. Trimming removed 1 base from V and 3 bases from J, with 19 bases in between. The CDR3 region is CASSLGTTGEPFYEQYF. CDR3 nucleotide sequence: TGTGCCAGCAGCTTAGGGACTACAGGGGAACCTTTCTACGAGCAGTACTTC. The whole variable domain, filled in from reference TRBV7-8 and TRBJ2-7, reads GAGVSQSPRYKVAKRGQDVALRCDPISGHVSLFWYQQALGQGPEFLTYFQNEAQLDKSGLPSDRFFAERPEGSVSTLKIQRTQQEDSAVYLCASSLGTTGEPFYEQYFGPGTRLTVT.

The chain has TRBV5-1 and TRBJ1-4; no clear D gene. The germline gives CDR1 SGHRS, CDR2 YFSETQ. The length of the CDR3 is 14 residues. V lost 2 bases, J lost 5 bases, and 10 bases lay in between. The CDR3 DNA reads TGCGCCAGCAGCTTCCAGGCTCTAAATGAAAAACTGTTTTTT. As protein: CASSFQALNEKLFF.

The V gene is TRBV9, the J gene TRBJ2-7, with 10 bases matching TRBD1. The CDR3 runs to 14 residues. CDR1 and CDR2 (germline): SGDLS, YYNGEE. Unmatched junction bases numbered 6, after V lost 4 bases and J lost 5 bases. DNA of the CDR3: TGTGCCAGCAGCCTTTCCGGGACAGGGGACGAGCAGTACTTC. As protein: CASSLSGTGDEQYF.

The chain combines TRBV6-5 with TRBJ2-6; D unresolved. The germline V gene encodes CDR1 MNHEY and CDR2 SVGAGI. V shed 2 bases and J shed 0 bases, with 8 bases lying between them. The CDR3 has 16 residues. DNA of the CDR3: TGTGCCAGCAGTTACGGTTGGGCCTCTGGGGCCAACGTCCTGACTTTC. Residues: CASSYGWASGANVLTF.

This clone was found a few times. The V gene is TRBV9, the J gene TRBJ2-1; tentatively, D is TRBD1 (6 bases). Trimming stripped 1 base from V and 7 bases from J, with 12 bases between. Germline V gene sequence: CDR1 SGDLS, CDR2 YYNGEE. The CDR3 is 14 amino acids. The CDR3 DNA reads TGTGCCAGCAGCGTATCAGGGGTAGAGAATGAGCAGTTCTTC. It encodes CASSVSGVENEQFF.

This chain uses TRBV19 with TRBJ1-2; the D gene is possibly TRBD1 (5 bases). The CDR3 consists of 15 residues. Trimming removed 3 bases from V and 2 bases from J, with 13 bases in between. Germline loops: CDR1 LNHDA, CDR2 SQIVND (reference sequence). The DNA for the CDR3 is TGTGCCAGTAGTATCGTCGGCAGGGAAAACTATGGCTACACCTTC. Translating it yields CASSIVGRENYGYTF.